This T cell receptor (beta chain) was sequenced during a study of blood T cell repertoires in COVID-19. On the study more broadly: Spain, Italy and the United States supplied samples that represented acute and convalescent COVID-19. T cells, B-cell-depleted T cells, or PBMCs supplied cDNA or gDNA.

The CDR3 covers 14 residues. Germline V gene sequence: CDR1 LNHDA, CDR2 SQIVND (reference sequence). The V gene end was trimmed by 5 bases and the J gene end by 8 bases; junction bases not matched to a gene: 5. Original processing notes: Amplification with reference gene primers provided the estimates of nucleated cell counts. Data came from immunoSEQ multiplex PCR; TCRdb stores just in-frame clones and leaves some out. Clone size and V and J calls were adopted from that table, with D and trimming inferred from the DNA. The table shows roughly 110,000 clones, with around 86% occurring only once. Sequencing was performed on peripheral blood. The chain carries TRBV19 and TRBJ2-1; 11 bases map to TRBD2. This clonotype originated in a man in his forties with acute or convalescent COVID-19. The CDR3 nucleotides read TGTGCCAGTAGTTTACTAGCGGGAGTCGATGAGCAGTTCTTC. This sequence encodes CASSLLAGVDEQFF.